This T cell receptor beta chain was recovered during a study of graft-versus-host responses after intestinal transplantation. Study outcomes and limitations: Early post-transplant HvG declines showed an association with peak circulating GvH clone levels.

Germline-derived CDR1 and CDR2 are SGHAT and FQNNGV. With 1 base removed from V and 5 bases from J, the gap between germline ends came to 3 bases. The CDR3 totals 11 residues. Sequenced by immunoSEQ multiplex PCR; TCRdb stores in-frame clones only, minus some. Of around 99,000 clones listed, approximately 94% are singletons. With respect to this clone: Its antigen is still unknown.

This receptor was identified in a human donor who received an intestinal transplant. The chain links TRBV11-2 to TRBJ2-7, with D uncertain. Specimen: unstimulated CD8+ T cells sorted from spleen or lymph node cells, collected before intestinal transplant. Written as DNA, the CDR3 is TGTGCCAGCAGCTTAGCCGACGAGCAGTACTTC. Amino acids: CASSLADEQYF.